One and the same sample provided the 18 T cell receptor beta chains below, sequenced in a study of shared clonotypes between healthy human individuals. Assay: immunoSEQ multiplex PCR; the TCRdb copy retains only in-frame clones and omits some. Among about 1,900,000 clones, less than 95% were seen once, and the ten largest hold 1.2%. Positive CCR7 selection of CD45RO-negative cells yielded the naive CD8 cells, and terminally differentiated effector memory CD45RA+ cells were excluded. The sequencing sample was made of naive CD8+ T cells sorted from blood. The receptors stem from a man aged 18 to 29 in good health.

J is TRBJ2-1 and V is TRBV6-5; tentative D call: TRBD1 (6 bases). There are 16 residues in the CDR3. Trimming pared 0 bases from V and 3 bases from J, leaving 12 bases between. Germline-derived CDR1 and CDR2 are MNHEY and SVGAGI. The CDR3 loop is CASSYSAVDSYNEQFF. In DNA form, the CDR3 reads TGTGCCAGCAGTTACTCGGCTGTGGACAGCTACAATGAGCAGTTCTTC.

The J gene is TRBJ2-2, the V gene TRBV7-9; no clear D. The V gene's germline CDR1 is SEHNR and CDR2 FQNEAQ (reference sequence). The CDR3 is made up of 15 amino acids. Trimming pared 10 bases from V and 4 bases from J, leaving 19 bases between. This CDR3 reads CATPQASPPTGELFF. CDR3 coding DNA: TGTGCCACCCCCCAGGCGTCCCCCCCCACCGGGGAGCTGTTTTTT.

Comments on this clone: Other DNA sequences in this specimen translate into the identical CDR3. The rearrangement uses TRBV7-9 and TRBJ1-1, with TRBD1 as a possible D gene (6 bases). CDR3 length equals 14 residues. V lost 1 base and J lost 4, with 10 bases in between. Per the germline V gene, CDR1 is SEHNR and CDR2 is FQNEAQ (reference sequence). CDR3: CASSLVGGGTEAFF. In DNA form, the CDR3 reads TGTGCCAGCAGCTTAGTTGGGGGCGGCACTGAAGCTTTCTTT.

V and J are TRBV7-9 and TRBJ1-5; no definite D call. V lost 4 bases, J lost 8 bases, and 15 bases lay in between. Germline V gene data show CDR1 as SEHNR and CDR2 as FQNEAQ (reference sequence). The CDR3 has 14 residues. CDR3 coding DNA: TGTGCCAGCAGCTACGGACTAGGGTGGGAGCCCCAGCATTTT. Its protein is CASSYGLGWEPQHF.

CDR3 DNA: TGTGCCAGCAGTTACGGTAGCGCACAGACCCAGTACTTC. It yields the protein CASSYGSAQTQYF. V usage is TRBV6-5 and J usage is TRBJ2-5; perhaps TRBD2 as D (5 bases). V lost 2 bases to trimming and J lost 6 bases, with 10 bases between them. The germline V gene has CDR1 MNHEY and CDR2 SVGAGI. The CDR3 contains 13 residues.

The rearrangement joins TRBV7-9 to TRBJ2-6; the D is unclear. Between the trimmed V and J ends, which lost 0 bases and 2 bases, there was a span of 5 bases. CDR3 length: 15 amino acids. Germline V gives CDR1 SEHNR, CDR2 FQNEAQ (reference sequence). CDR3 nucleotides: TGTGCCAGCAGCTTAGCGAGGCCTGGGGCCAACGTCCTGACTTTC. Protein product: CASSLARPGANVLTF.

The J gene is TRBJ2-5, the V gene TRBV27, with 11 nucleotides matching TRBD2. Germline V gives CDR1 MNHEY, CDR2 SMNVEV (reference sequence). The CDR3 loop spans 17 amino acids. V gave up 2 bases and J gave up 3 bases; unmatched junction bases: 8. This CDR3 reads CASSLPFSGRAEETQYF. The CDR3, as DNA: TGTGCCAGCAGTTTACCCTTTAGCGGGAGGGCCGAAGAGACCCAGTACTTC.

This rearrangement joins TRBV4-1 to TRBJ1-2; the D gene is possibly TRBD1 (6 bases). The CDR3 loop spans 15 amino acids. Per the germline V gene, CDR1 is MGHRA and CDR2 is YSYEKL. V lost 4 bases and J 3 bases, leaving 15 bases between the germline ends. This CDR3 reads CASSPPRQGHYGYTF. In nucleotides, the CDR3 is TGCGCCAGCAGCCCTCCAAGGCAGGGGCACTATGGCTACACCTTC.

The genes are TRBV6-6 and TRBJ2-2; D not certain. Germline loops: CDR1 MNHNY, CDR2 SVGAGI (reference sequence). Trimming cost V 5 bases and J 4 bases, with 11 bases left between them. The CDR3 loop spans 14 amino acids. CDR3 protein: CASSPAWLTGELFF. In DNA, the CDR3 is TGTGCCAGCAGTCCCGCGTGGCTCACCGGGGAGCTGTTTTTT.

J is TRBJ2-5 and V is TRBV11-2; 14 bases line up with TRBD2. CDR3 size: 16 residues. V was pared by 5 bases and J by 2 bases, with 4 bases of the junction left unmatched. Germline V gene lookup returns CDR1 SGHAT and CDR2 FQNNGV. For the CDR3, the DNA is TGTGCCAGCAGCCTCGGGACTAGCGGGGGACAAGAGACCCAGTACTTC. Its protein product is CASSLGTSGGQETQYF.

The rearrangement joins TRBV11-3 to TRBJ2-7; maybe TRBD1 (7 bases). Germline lookup yields CDR1 SGHNT and CDR2 YENEEA. The V end was cut by 6 bases, the J end by 4 bases, with 10 bases between. The CDR3 contains 12 residues. Here the CDR3 reads CASSQGGYEQYF. For the CDR3, the DNA is TGTGCCAGCAGTCAGGGGGGTTACGAGCAGTACTTC.

The CDR3 DNA is TGTGCCAGCAGTGCCAACCCGACATCCGGAAACACCATATATTTT. Translation: CASSANPTSGNTIYF. This chain uses TRBV27 with TRBJ1-3; D call uncertain. Per germline, CDR1 MNHEY and CDR2 SMNVEV (reference sequence). CDR3 size: 15 residues. V lost 5 bases to trimming and J lost 4 bases, with 15 bases between them.

The J gene is TRBJ2-3, the V gene TRBV15; D is undetermined. The CDR3 runs to 15 residues. The germline CDR1 and CDR2 sequences are LNHNV and YYDKDF (reference sequence). V lost 3 bases and J 3 bases, leaving 13 bases between the germline ends. DNA of the CDR3: TGTGCCACCAGCAGTAGGGTGGGCCCGACAGATACGCAGTATTTT. Translating gives CATSSRVGPTDTQYF.

The chain has TRBV21-1 and TRBJ2-3; TRBD2, the table's D call, was not compared with the DNA. TRBV21-1 is tagged as a pseudogene. The CDR3 consists of 15 residues. The CDR3 is CASSKSGSVGDTQYF. CDR3 sequence (DNA): TGTGCCAGCAGCAAAAGCGGGAGTGTGGGAGATACGCAGTATTTT.

The chain is built from TRBV21-1 and TRBJ2-7; TRBD2 is taken as the D call from the table, unchecked against the DNA. TRBV21-1 is listed as a pseudogene. This CDR3 is 10 amino acids long. The CDR3 reads CASTGSEQYF. The CDR3 region has the DNA TGTGCCAGCACGGGGAGCGAGCAGTACTTC.

The rearrangement uses TRBV7-6 and TRBJ2-7; the match to TRBD2 covers 10 bases. The V gene's germline CDR1 is SGHVS and CDR2 FNYEAQ. J lost 4 bases, V lost 2 bases, and 2 bases had no gene match. The CDR3 consists of 14 residues. The CDR3 nucleotides read TGTGCCAGCAGCTTATCTAGCGGGAGTTACGAGCAGTACTTC. Protein product: CASSLSSGSYEQYF. Full variable domain (outside the CDR3, taken from reference TRBV7-6 and TRBJ2-7): GAGVSQSPRYKVTKRGQDVALRCDPISGHVSLYWYRQALGQGPEFLTYFNYEAQQDKSGLPNDRFSAERPEGSISTLTIQRTEQRDSAMYRCASSLSSGSYEQYFGPGTRLTVT.

The chain has TRBV29-1 and TRBJ2-5, with TRBD1 identical over 7 bases. This CDR3 contains 17 residues. The germline gives CDR1 SQVTM, CDR2 ANQGSEA. V shed 3 bases, J shed 0 bases, and the junction held 13 bases outside the gene matches. CDR3 DNA: TGCAGCGTTGAGCTTCGGACAGGTGAGGGCCACCAAGAGACCCAGTACTTC. Its translation is CSVELRTGEGHQETQYF.

V gene TRBV28 combines with J gene TRBJ1-2; no clear D. Deletions cut 1 base from V and 8 bases from J, with 14 bases between. Germline CDR1 reads MDHEN; CDR2 reads SYDVKM. There are 14 residues in the CDR3. The CDR3 nucleotides are TGTGCCAGCAGTTTATATTCCCCGGGGAACGGCTACACCTTC. Translating gives CASSLYSPGNGYTF.